This T cell receptor beta chain was captured by sequencing in a study of blood T cells in healthy people across ages. Study-wide results and limits: Diversity figures based on one million T cells were deemed too low.

A remark on this clonotype: Its specificity is unknown. One end of the junction fails to match germline, which may point to a read error.

Using a J-beta primer mix together with a sample-barcoded 5' primer, a second PCR was run for roughly 7 to 11 cycles. CDR3-containing paired-end reads numbering at least 3 million came from each sample. TCRdb re-called the 5' RACE reads through MiXCR, storing one row per CDR3 protein. The table has roughly 1.5 million distinct CDR3 sequences, 35% to 45% seen once. CDR1 SEHNR and CDR2 FQNEAQ come from the germline V gene (reference sequence). The CDR3 runs to 15 residues. Specimen: blood. The sequence came from a woman between 18 and 30 years old in good health. V and J are TRBV7-9 and TRBJ2-1; D gene unclear. The chain's CDR3 is CASSPSESSYSEQFF. For the CDR3, the DNA is TGTGCCAGCAGCCCCTCAGAGAGCTCCTACAGTGAGCAGTTCTTC.